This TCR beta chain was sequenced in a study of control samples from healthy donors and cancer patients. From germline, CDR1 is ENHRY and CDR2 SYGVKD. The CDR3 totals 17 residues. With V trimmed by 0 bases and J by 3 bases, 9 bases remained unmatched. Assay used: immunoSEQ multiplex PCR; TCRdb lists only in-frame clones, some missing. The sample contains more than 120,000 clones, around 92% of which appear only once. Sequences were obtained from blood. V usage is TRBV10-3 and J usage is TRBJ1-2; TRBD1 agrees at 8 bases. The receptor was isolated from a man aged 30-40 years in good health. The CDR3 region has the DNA TGTGCCATCAGTGAGTCCCGGACAGGGTCGATATACTATGGCTACACCTTC. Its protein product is CAISESRTGSIYYGYTF.